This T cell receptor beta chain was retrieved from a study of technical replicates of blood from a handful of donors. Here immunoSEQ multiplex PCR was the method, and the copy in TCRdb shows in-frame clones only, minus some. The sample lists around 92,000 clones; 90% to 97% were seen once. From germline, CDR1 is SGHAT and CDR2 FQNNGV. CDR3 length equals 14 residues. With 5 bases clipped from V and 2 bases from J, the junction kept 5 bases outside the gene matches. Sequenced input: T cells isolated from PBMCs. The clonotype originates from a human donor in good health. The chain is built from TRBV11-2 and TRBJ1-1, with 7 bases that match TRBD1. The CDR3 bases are TGTGCCAGCAGCCAAGGGGGCCTCAACACTGAAGCTTTCTTT. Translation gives CASSQGGLNTEAFF.